The present T cell receptor beta chain was sequenced within a study of T cell repertoires in cytomegalovirus infection. Looking at the study overall: HLA-B-restricted CMV epitopes that are well studied were used alongside recently identified HLA-C-restricted ones.

As to this clonotype: Its specificity is not known.

TCRdb redid the calling of the reads with MiXCR, one entry per CDR3 protein. This table holds 450,000 to 600,000 distinct CDR3 sequences, under 55% found once. Study results and caveats: Summed frequency of shared TCR beta families picked out CMV carriers who also had the relevant HLA. HLA-C-restricted TCR beta clonotypes specific for CMV led the ex vivo response.

Germline CDR1 and CDR2: LNHDA and SQIVND (reference sequence). The CDR3 totals 15 residues. The V end was cut by 2 bases, the J end by 0 bases, with 8 bases between. The chain is built from TRBV19 and TRBJ1-5; D is ambiguous. Sequencing was performed on cultured PBMCs, taken from culture after CMV antigen stimulation. The receptor was derived from a human donor in good health (CMV status not recorded). Some clones in this sample may be carry-over from other donors' samples. The CDR3 sequence: CASSISGLSNQPQHF. The CDR3 DNA reads as TGTGCCAGTAGTATAAGTGGACTTAGCAATCAGCCCCAGCATTTT.